A selection of T cell receptor beta chains follows, all from one sample in a study of technical replicates of blood from several donors. Only in-frame clones appear in the TCRdb table, and some are missing; sequencing was by immunoSEQ multiplex PCR. Seen here are tens of thousands of clones, 95% observed once, and the top ten hold roughly 0.34%. Sequenced material: T cells isolated from PBMCs. The receptors originated from a human donor in good health. CDR3s include the opening cysteine and the closing phenylalanine or tryptophan. The size field is filled for only some rows; it gives once, few, many or a size class.

clone_size	v_call	j_call	cdr3_aa
NA	TRBV9	TRBJ2-5	CASSGPGLLQETQYF
NA	TRBV7-9	TRBJ2-2	CASSSGTGVSGELFF
few	TRBV30	TRBJ1-1	CALSGGTEAFF
NA	TRBV4-1	TRBJ2-1	CASSQRTSGSPYNEQFF
NA	TRBV15	TRBJ2-7	CATSTSRSSYEQYF
NA	TRBV5-1	TRBJ2-2	CASSLSLAGSYTGELFF
NA	TRBV27	TRBJ1-5	CASSFYGTGKMTQPQHF
NA	TRBV11-2	TRBJ1-1	CASSFLPGNTEAFF
NA	TRBV19	TRBJ2-1	CASSTGTSGRANEQFF
NA	TRBV28	TRBJ1-2	CASSFGFEERAYGYTF
once	TRBV5-6	TRBJ2-7	CASSLGSGGYEQYF
NA	TRBV27	TRBJ2-1	CASSSSSYNEQFF
NA	TRBV25-1	TRBJ2-7	CASSGFAGAKAYEQYF
NA	TRBV7-2	TRBJ2-3	CASSSQAGITDTQYF
NA	TRBV7-8	TRBJ2-3	CASRETYGTDTQYF
NA	TRBV27	TRBJ1-6	CASSLKGDRNSPLHF
NA	TRBV6-5	TRBJ2-7	CASSRILAGEQYF
NA	TRBV5-1	TRBJ2-7	CASSLRGFDYEQYF
NA	TRBV11-2	TRBJ1-2	CASSRGTELYGYTF
NA	TRBV21-1	TRBJ2-7	CASSPQPGAQGKPYEQYF
NA	TRBV27	TRBJ2-1	CASSSIPPGAYNEQFF
NA	TRBV6-1	TRBJ2-1	CASTPRGIYNEQFF
NA	TRBV5-6	TRBJ2-5	CASSLAGELQETQYF
NA	TRBV5-1	TRBJ2-2	CASRRTGGRTGELFF
once	TRBV4-1	TRBJ2-7	CASSQLAGGPYEQYF
NA	TRBV2	TRBJ2-7	CASSAGRAGYEQYF
NA	TRBV30	TRBJ1-3	CAWSGTSYSGNTIYF
NA	TRBV19	TRBJ1-2	CASSIEWDRGRRQGYTF
NA	TRBV4-1	TRBJ2-7	CASSQTGGYHYEQYF
NA	TRBV4-2	TRBJ2-3	CASSQEAGGFASTDTQYF
NA	TRBV27	TRBJ2-5	CASSPTHAQETQYF
NA	TRBV9	TRBJ2-3	CASSMLAGSTDTQYF
NA	TRBV18	TRBJ1-3	CASSPDSSGNTIYF
NA	TRBV9	TRBJ1-1	CASSVGRSMNTEAFF
NA	TRBV6-1	TRBJ2-3	CASSTRNTQYF
NA	TRBV6-1	TRBJ2-7	CASSEARYEQYF
NA	TRBV13	TRBJ1-1	CASSLTGGGTEAFF
NA	TRBV28	TRBJ2-1	CASSSLGSYNEQFF
NA	TRBV30	TRBJ2-6	CAWRQTGMSNVLTF
NA	TRBV2	TRBJ2-1	CASSGWTVGNEQFF
NA	TRBV27	TRBJ2-7	CASSGGTGYEQYF
NA	TRBV7-9	TRBJ1-1	CASSLGEVGTEAFF
NA	TRBV5-4	TRBJ2-7	CASSAGQTAYEQYF
NA	TRBV6-5	TRBJ2-5	CASSYRGETQYF
NA	TRBV30	TRBJ1-5	CAWNLGGQDQPQHF
NA	TRBV9	TRBJ2-1	CASSYHTSANGNEQFF
NA	TRBV2	TRBJ1-1	CANWAGTEAFF
NA	TRBV30	TRBJ2-1	CAWSDVGADEQFF
NA	TRBV4-3	TRBJ2-7	CASSQEPGLAGVAGYEQYF
NA	TRBV30	TRBJ2-3	CAWSNGLAGGIVTDTQYF
NA	TRBV27	TRBJ2-1	CASSIPGRRGNEQFF
NA	TRBV27	TRBJ2-3	CASSLTLAVITDTQYF
NA	TRBV6-5	TRBJ2-1	CASGGRRYNEQFF